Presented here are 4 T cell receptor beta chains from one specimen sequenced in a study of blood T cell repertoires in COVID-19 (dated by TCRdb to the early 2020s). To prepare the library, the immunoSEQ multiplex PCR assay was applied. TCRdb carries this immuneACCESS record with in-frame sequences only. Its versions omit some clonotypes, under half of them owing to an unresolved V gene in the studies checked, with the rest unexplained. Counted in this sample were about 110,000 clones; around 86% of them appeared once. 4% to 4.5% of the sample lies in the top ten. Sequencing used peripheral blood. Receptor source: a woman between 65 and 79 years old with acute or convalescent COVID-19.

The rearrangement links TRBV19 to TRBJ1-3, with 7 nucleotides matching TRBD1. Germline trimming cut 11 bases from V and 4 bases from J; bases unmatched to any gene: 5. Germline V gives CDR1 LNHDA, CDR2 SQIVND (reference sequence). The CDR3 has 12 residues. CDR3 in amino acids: CASSDRGNTIYF. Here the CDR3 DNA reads TGTGCCTCCTCGGACAGGGGAAACACCATATATTTT. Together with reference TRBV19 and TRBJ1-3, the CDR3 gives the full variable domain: DGGITQSPKYLFRKEGQNVTLSCEQNLNHDAMYWYRQDPGQGLRLIYYSQIVNDFQKGDIAEGYSVSREKKESFPLTVTSAQKNPTAFYLCASSDRGNTIYFGEGSWLTVV.

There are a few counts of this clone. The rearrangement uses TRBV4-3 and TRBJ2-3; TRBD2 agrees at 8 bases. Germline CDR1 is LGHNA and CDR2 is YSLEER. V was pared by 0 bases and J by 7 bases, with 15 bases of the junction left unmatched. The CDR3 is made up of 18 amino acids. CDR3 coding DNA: TGCGCCAGCAGCCAAGAATTGTCGGGGGGGCCGGTTTGGTATACGCAGTATTTT. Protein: CASSQELSGGPVWYTQYF.

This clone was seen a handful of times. CDR3 region: CASSKGDLSGGTEAFF. For the CDR3, the DNA is TGTGCCAGCAGTAAGGGGGACCTCTCAGGGGGCACTGAAGCTTTCTTT. V usage is TRBV11-2 and J usage is TRBJ1-1; 7 bases match TRBD1. The CDR3 loop spans 16 amino acids. Germline V lookup: CDR1 SGHAT, CDR2 FQNNGV. The V segment lost 6 bases and the J segment 4 bases; nucleotides outside the gene matches: 14. Looking up the rest from reference TRBV11-2 and TRBJ1-1 gives the full variable domain: EAGVAQSPRYKIIEKRQSVAFWCNPISGHATLYWYQQILGQGPKLLIQFQNNGVVDDSQLPKDRFSAERLKGVDSTLKIQPAKLEDSAVYLCASSKGDLSGGTEAFFGQGTRLTVV.

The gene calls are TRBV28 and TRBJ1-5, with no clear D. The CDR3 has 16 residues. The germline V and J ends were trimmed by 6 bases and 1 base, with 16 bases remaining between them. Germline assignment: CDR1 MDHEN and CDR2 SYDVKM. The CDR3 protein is CASREILLGSNQPQHF. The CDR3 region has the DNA TGTGCCAGCAGGGAGATCCTTTTAGGAAGCAATCAGCCCCAGCATTTT.